Below, one T cell receptor (beta chain) is given with its context. The sample belongs to a study of blood T cell repertoires in COVID-19. Study in general: The United States, Italy and Spain were the sources of the acute and convalescent COVID-19 samples. PBMCs, B-cell-depleted T cells, or T cells provided the cDNA or gDNA that made up the material.

Under the authors' procedure: Nucleated cell number was recorded as an estimate derived from reference gene primer amplification. Measured with immunoSEQ multiplex PCR; TCRdb has only the in-frame clones, and not every one. Clonal size and the V and J genes are those of that table, whereas D and trimming came from the DNA. The profile shows roughly 130,000 clones, approximately 88% of them singletons. The CDR3 totals 16 residues. Unmatched junction bases numbered 1, after V lost 0 bases and J lost 0 bases. CDR1 and CDR2 from the germline V gene are MNHEY and SVGAGI. The chain links TRBV6-5 to TRBJ1-1; 10 bases map to TRBD1. The sample taken for sequencing was peripheral blood. The sequence was obtained from a woman in her 30s who had recovered from COVID-19. CDR3 DNA sequence: TGTGCCAGCAGTTACTCGACAGGGGGCCTGAACACTGAAGCTTTCTTT. Translation: CASSYSTGGLNTEAFF.